These T cell receptor beta chains were read from a single sample in a study of shared clonotypes between healthy human individuals. Profiled with immunoSEQ multiplex PCR; TCRdb holds only in-frame clones, not every one. The sample records around 690,000 clones, roughly 91% being singletons. The sequenced sample was memory CD8+ T cells from PBMCs. The receptors here all came from a man aged 18 to 30 in good health. Some clones in this sample may be carry-over from other donors' samples. Both conserved end residues are part of each CDR3. Each record gives: clone size, V gene, D gene, J gene, CDR3 DNA, CDR3 protein. A D gene is named only where the DNA matches it firmly. The size entry is marked missing in some rows and otherwise reads once, few, many or a size class.

clone_size: -; v_call: TRBV28; d_call: -; j_call: TRBJ2-1; cdr3_nt: TGTGCCAGCAGTTACCAACCGCCGGCCAATGAGCAGTTCTTC; cdr3_aa: CASSYQPPANEQFF
clone_size: once; v_call: TRBV5-1; d_call: TRBD1; j_call: TRBJ1-1; cdr3_nt: TGCGCCAGCAGCTCCCGGGACAGGAAGAACACTGAAGCTTTCTTT; cdr3_aa: CASSSRDRKNTEAFF
clone_size: -; v_call: TRBV7-8; d_call: -; j_call: TRBJ2-1; cdr3_nt: TGTGCCAGCAGCTCGAACTGGGTCGAGCAGTTCTTC; cdr3_aa: CASSSNWVEQFF
clone_size: -; v_call: TRBV6-6; d_call: -; j_call: TRBJ1-3; cdr3_nt: TGTGCCAGCAGTTACTCGAGGGGGGAGATGGGCCACACCATATATTTT; cdr3_aa: CASSYSRGEMGHTIYF
clone_size: -; v_call: TRBV28; d_call: TRBD1; j_call: TRBJ1-3; cdr3_nt: TGTGCCAGCAGTTTACAGGGGGCAGAACGAAACACCATATATTTT; cdr3_aa: CASSLQGAERNTIYF
clone_size: once; v_call: TRBV2; d_call: -; j_call: TRBJ2-3; cdr3_nt: TGTGCCAGCAGATGGGCAGATACGCAGTATTTT; cdr3_aa: CASRWADTQYF
clone_size: -; v_call: TRBV5-6; d_call: TRBD1; j_call: TRBJ1-5; cdr3_nt: TGTGCCAGCAGCCAGGGGGCGGCGGGTCGAGGCAATCAGCCCCAGCATTTT; cdr3_aa: CASSQGAAGRGNQPQHF
clone_size: -; v_call: TRBV5-6; d_call: -; j_call: TRBJ2-7; cdr3_nt: TGTGCCAGCAGCTTGGCATCCCACGAGCAGTACTTC; cdr3_aa: CASSLASHEQYF
clone_size: -; v_call: TRBV4-1; d_call: TRBD2; j_call: TRBJ2-3; cdr3_nt: TGCGCCAGCAGCCAAGTACGTCGGGAGGGGGGCACAGATACGCAGTATTTT; cdr3_aa: CASSQVRREGGTDTQYF
clone_size: -; v_call: TRBV28; d_call: -; j_call: TRBJ1-5; cdr3_nt: TGTGCCAGCAGTTTTATTTACGAGGCGACATCCGCAGGCCTGCCCCAGCATTTT; cdr3_aa: CASSFIYEATSAGLPQHF
clone_size: -; v_call: TRBV18; d_call: -; j_call: TRBJ1-2; cdr3_nt: TGTGCCAGCTCACCCCCGGGGGGGCGCCGGAATGGCTACACCTTC; cdr3_aa: CASSPPGGRRNGYTF
clone_size: -; v_call: TRBV7-2; d_call: TRBD1; j_call: TRBJ2-2; cdr3_nt: TGTGCCAGCAGCCCACGGGACAGGGGACCCGGGGAGCTGTTTTTT; cdr3_aa: CASSPRDRGPGELFF
clone_size: -; v_call: TRBV2; d_call: TRBD2; j_call: TRBJ2-7; cdr3_nt: TGTGCCAGCAGTGAAAGGCCAGGGACTACCTACGAGCAGTACTTC; cdr3_aa: CASSERPGTTYEQYF
clone_size: -; v_call: TRBV5-1; d_call: TRBD1; j_call: TRBJ2-2; cdr3_nt: TGCGCCAGCAGCTGGGGGACAGCGAACACCGGGGAGCTGTTTTTT; cdr3_aa: CASSWGTANTGELFF
clone_size: -; v_call: TRBV9; d_call: TRBD2; j_call: TRBJ2-7; cdr3_nt: TGTGCCAGCAGCCCTCTAACGGGAGGCCACGAGCAGTACTTC; cdr3_aa: CASSPLTGGHEQYF
clone_size: -; v_call: TRBV4-3; d_call: TRBD1; j_call: TRBJ2-7; cdr3_nt: TGCGCCAGCAGCCCGGGACAGGGGGCGGGCGAGCAGTACTTC; cdr3_aa: CASSPGQGAGEQYF
clone_size: -; v_call: TRBV5-6; d_call: -; j_call: TRBJ2-7; cdr3_nt: TGTGCCAGCAGCTTGGGCCAGGGGATCTACGAGCAGTACTTC; cdr3_aa: CASSLGQGIYEQYF
clone_size: -; v_call: TRBV28; d_call: -; j_call: TRBJ2-4; cdr3_nt: TGTGCCAGCAGTTTCCGACAGCCCCTAGCCAAAAACATTCAGTACTTC; cdr3_aa: CASSFRQPLAKNIQYF
clone_size: -; v_call: TRBV7-9; d_call: -; j_call: TRBJ2-7; cdr3_nt: TGTGCCAGCAGCTTGTCAAAATGGCAAAGCTACGAGCAGTACTTC; cdr3_aa: CASSLSKWQSYEQYF
clone_size: -; v_call: TRBV29-1; d_call: -; j_call: TRBJ2-7; cdr3_nt: TGCAGCGTTGACTCCCTTAAGGGGAATCTCTACGAGCAGTACTTC; cdr3_aa: CSVDSLKGNLYEQYF
clone_size: -; v_call: TRBV9; d_call: -; j_call: TRBJ2-1; cdr3_nt: TGTGCCAGCAGCGTCCTGAACATCTACAATGAGCAGTTCTTC; cdr3_aa: CASSVLNIYNEQFF
clone_size: once; v_call: TRBV27; d_call: -; j_call: TRBJ1-4; cdr3_nt: TGTGCCAGCAGTTTGCAGTTACGGGTAACTAATGAAAAACTGTTTTTT; cdr3_aa: CASSLQLRVTNEKLFF
clone_size: -; v_call: TRBV18; d_call: -; j_call: TRBJ1-2; cdr3_nt: TGTGCCAGCTCACCCCCCGCAGCGAACTATGGCTACACCTTC; cdr3_aa: CASSPPAANYGYTF
clone_size: -; v_call: TRBV7-9; d_call: TRBD1; j_call: TRBJ2-2; cdr3_nt: TGTGCCAGCAGCGACACCGGGACAGGGACCGGGGAGCTGTTTTTT; cdr3_aa: CASSDTGTGTGELFF
clone_size: -; v_call: TRBV28; d_call: -; j_call: TRBJ2-7; cdr3_nt: TGTGCCAGCAGCCCTATCTCCTACGAGCAGTACTTC; cdr3_aa: CASSPISYEQYF
clone_size: -; v_call: TRBV9; d_call: TRBD2; j_call: TRBJ2-7; cdr3_nt: TGTGCCAGCAGCCTGGCGGGGCTAGCGGGAGACGAGCAGTACTTC; cdr3_aa: CASSLAGLAGDEQYF
clone_size: -; v_call: TRBV30; d_call: -; j_call: TRBJ2-7; cdr3_nt: TGTGCCTGGATAGGCGTCCCTACCTACGAGCAGTACTTC; cdr3_aa: CAWIGVPTYEQYF
clone_size: -; v_call: TRBV28; d_call: -; j_call: TRBJ1-2; cdr3_nt: TGTGCCAGCAGTCCCACCCACCGGGTTGACGGCTACACCTTC; cdr3_aa: CASSPTHRVDGYTF
clone_size: -; v_call: TRBV10-3; d_call: TRBD1; j_call: TRBJ1-2; cdr3_nt: TGTGCCATCAGTGAGGGGCCGGGACAGGGCTTCTATGGCTACACCTTC; cdr3_aa: CAISEGPGQGFYGYTF
clone_size: -; v_call: TRBV21-1; d_call: -; j_call: TRBJ2-1; cdr3_nt: TGTGCCAGCAGCGCTCCGGGCCCGATGGAGCAGTTCTTC; cdr3_aa: CASSAPGPMEQFF
clone_size: -; v_call: TRBV19; d_call: -; j_call: TRBJ1-1; cdr3_nt: TGTGCCAGTAGTATCTATCTGGGCAGGGGAGGGAACACTGAAGCTTTCTTT; cdr3_aa: CASSIYLGRGGNTEAFF
clone_size: -; v_call: TRBV7-9; d_call: -; j_call: TRBJ1-1; cdr3_nt: TGTGCCAGCAGCTCATGGACAGAGTCAATGAACACTGAAGCTTTCTTT; cdr3_aa: CASSSWTESMNTEAFF
clone_size: -; v_call: TRBV9; d_call: -; j_call: TRBJ2-2; cdr3_nt: TGTGCCAGCTTAGGACTCACCGGGGAGCTGTTTTTT; cdr3_aa: CASLGLTGELFF
clone_size: -; v_call: TRBV5-4; d_call: -; j_call: TRBJ1-5; cdr3_nt: TGTGCCAGCAGCTACACCGGGACAAGAGGTCAGCCCCAGCATTTT; cdr3_aa: CASSYTGTRGQPQHF
clone_size: -; v_call: TRBV5-1; d_call: TRBD2; j_call: TRBJ2-2; cdr3_nt: TGCGCCAGCAGCTTAACTAGCGGGAGAATTATGTTGACCGGGGAGCTGTTTTTT; cdr3_aa: CASSLTSGRIMLTGELFF
clone_size: -; v_call: TRBV28; d_call: -; j_call: TRBJ1-2; cdr3_nt: TGTGCCAGCAGTTCCCCCTGGGAAGGGAGCTATGGCTACACCTTC; cdr3_aa: CASSSPWEGSYGYTF
clone_size: -; v_call: TRBV28; d_call: -; j_call: TRBJ2-1; cdr3_nt: TGTGCCAGCAGTCCCGGGACGGTACTAGCCGATGAGCAGTTCTTC; cdr3_aa: CASSPGTVLADEQFF
clone_size: -; v_call: TRBV7-6; d_call: TRBD1; j_call: TRBJ2-1; cdr3_nt: TGTGCCAGCAGGTTGGACAGGAGCTCCTACAATGAGCAGTTCTTC; cdr3_aa: CASRLDRSSYNEQFF
clone_size: few; v_call: TRBV7-9; d_call: TRBD1; j_call: TRBJ2-6; cdr3_nt: TGTGCCAGCAGCTTAAGGGTACGGACAGGGATTTCTGGGGCCAACGTCCTGACTTTC; cdr3_aa: CASSLRVRTGISGANVLTF
clone_size: once; v_call: TRBV27; d_call: TRBD1; j_call: TRBJ2-7; cdr3_nt: TGTGCCAGCAGTTTTTCGGCGGGACAGGGGTACGAGCAGTACTTC; cdr3_aa: CASSFSAGQGYEQYF
clone_size: -; v_call: TRBV11-2; d_call: TRBD2; j_call: TRBJ2-4; cdr3_nt: TGTGCCAGCAGCTTAACCCGACTAGCGGCCATGAAAAACATTCAGTACTTC; cdr3_aa: CASSLTRLAAMKNIQYF
clone_size: -; v_call: TRBV6-1; d_call: -; j_call: TRBJ2-7; cdr3_nt: TGTGCCAGCAGTGACCGAGCGTCCTACGAGCAGTACTTC; cdr3_aa: CASSDRASYEQYF